The 21 T cell receptor beta chains given below trace back to one sample, sequenced in a study of T cell changes during pregnancy in multiple sclerosis. The data were produced by immunoSEQ multiplex PCR, yet TCRdb's version contains in-frame clones alone and is incomplete. The sample includes around 52,000 clones, about 91% seen only once; the top ten take 0.2%. The material was CD4+ T cells from peripheral blood mononuclear cells, obtained in the second trimester of pregnancy. These receptors came from a female donor with multiple sclerosis, enrolled in a pregnancy study.

This sequence joins TRBV9 and TRBJ1-3, with TRBD1 identical over 7 bases. Trimming removed 4 bases from V and 0 bases from J; junction bases left unmatched: 7. This CDR3 is built from 16 residues. The germline V gene encodes CDR1 SGDLS and CDR2 YYNGEE. CDR3 DNA sequence: TGTGCCAGCAGCTTCGGACAGGCGTACTCTGGAAACACCATATATTTT. Protein sequence: CASSFGQAYSGNTIYF. The variable domain in full, with the rest retrieved from reference TRBV9 and TRBJ1-3, is DSGVTQTPKHLITATGQRVTLRCSPRSGDLSVYWYQQSLDQGLQFLIQYYNGEERAKGNILERFSAQQFPDLHSELNLSSLELGDSALYFCASSFGQAYSGNTIYFGEGSWLTVV.

The chain combines TRBV5-6 with TRBJ1-2; TRBD1 aligns across 7 bases. This CDR3 contains 15 residues. CDR1 is SGHDT, CDR2 YYEEEE, per germline. The J segment lost 7 bases and the V segment lost 0 bases, leaving 9 bases of the junction unmatched. The CDR3 loop reads CASSLVGAGGSGYTF. The CDR3 DNA follows: TGTGCCAGCAGCTTGGTAGGGGCAGGGGGTAGTGGCTACACCTTC.

J is TRBJ1-5 and V is TRBV6-1; no firm D call. V lost 2 bases and J 7 bases, leaving 9 bases between the germline ends. Germline CDR1 is MNHNS and CDR2 is SASEGT. There are 13 residues in the CDR3. Here the CDR3 DNA reads TGTGCCAGCAGTGAAAATCTGGGCCAGCCCCAGCATTTT. It yields the protein CASSENLGQPQHF.

V is TRBV7-8 and J is TRBJ2-6; maybe TRBD1 (5 bases). This CDR3 has 18 residues. V lost 5 bases, J lost 4 bases, and 21 bases lay in between. Germline CDR1 is SGHVS and CDR2 is FQNEAQ. As DNA, the CDR3 is TGTGCCAGCAGCATATTCCCCGGGCCCCCAGGGGGGGCCAACGTCCTGACTTTC. Encoded protein: CASSIFPGPPGGANVLTF.

V gene TRBV9 combines with J gene TRBJ2-5; D perhaps matches TRBD1 (6 bases). Germline lookup yields CDR1 SGDLS and CDR2 YYNGEE. V gave up 0 bases and J gave up 2 bases, with 11 bases separating them. The CDR3 runs to 15 residues. CDR3 loop: CASSVVGDKQETQYF. In nucleotides, the CDR3 is TGTGCCAGCAGCGTAGTAGGGGACAAACAAGAGACCCAGTACTTC.

This rearrangement joins TRBV5-1 to TRBJ2-3; 8 positions agree with TRBD2. V dropped 7 bases and J dropped 2; count of bases not matched to a gene: 12. The CDR3 is 16 amino acids. The germline V gene encodes CDR1 SGHRS and CDR2 YFSETQ. CDR3 nucleotides: TGCGCCAGCCTTCCGGGGGGGGGTCCTTCCACAGATACGCAGTATTTT. This encodes CASLPGGGPSTDTQYF.

The chain is built from TRBV7-9 and TRBJ2-3; no definite D call. V was clipped by 4 bases and J by 4 bases, with 9 bases between them. The germline gives CDR1 SEHNR, CDR2 FQNEAQ (reference sequence). This CDR3 has 13 residues. CDR3: CASSSKYADTQYF. In DNA, the CDR3 is TGTGCCAGCAGCTCTAAATATGCAGATACGCAGTATTTT.

The CDR3 sequence is CASRTGNEKLFF. CDR3 DNA sequence: TGTGCCAGCCGAACAGGGAATGAAAAACTGTTTTTT. V is TRBV28 and J is TRBJ1-4; maybe TRBD1 (6 bases). The V gene's germline CDR1 is MDHEN and CDR2 SYDVKM. Trimming removed 8 bases at V and 5 bases at J, with 9 bases between. This CDR3 region has 12 residues.

The chain employs TRBV11-2 and TRBJ2-1, with TRBD2 matching 10 bases. The CDR3 totals 15 residues. Germline loops: CDR1 SGHAT, CDR2 FQNNGV. Losses at the gene ends were 3 bases for V and 10 bases for J; bases not matched to a gene: 9. CDR3 coding DNA: TGTGCCAGCAGCTTGACTAGCGGGTCTCCTTGGGAGCAGTTCTTC. The encoded protein is CASSLTSGSPWEQFF.

This clone appeared a single time. The V call is TRBV7-3, the J call TRBJ1-1; the D gene is possibly TRBD1 (5 bases). Per germline, CDR1 SGHTA and CDR2 FQGTGA. This CDR3 has 15 residues. Trimming removed 1 base at V and 1 base at J, with 10 bases between. CDR3 loop: CASSLNGGSNTEAFF. The CDR3 region has the DNA TGTGCCAGCAGCTTAAATGGGGGGTCGAACACTGAAGCTTTCTTT. The variable domain in full, with the rest retrieved from reference TRBV7-3 and TRBJ1-1, is GAGVSQTPSNKVTEKGKYVELRCDPISGHTALYWYRQSLGQGPEFLIYFQGTGAADDSGLPNDRFFAVRPEGSVSTLKIQRTERGDSAVYLCASSLNGGSNTEAFFGQGTRLTVV.

The CDR3 DNA follows: TGTGCCAGCAGCCCCGGGACTAGCGGGATCACCGGGGAGCTGTTTTTT. This codes for CASSPGTSGITGELFF. The V and J genes are TRBV5-8 and TRBJ2-2; 13 nucleotides line up with TRBD2. Looked up from germline, CDR1 is SGHTS and CDR2 is YDEGEE. V lost 4 bases to trimming and J lost 4 bases; unmatched junction nucleotides: 4. This CDR3 contains 16 residues. The full variable domain, its missing parts supplied by reference TRBV5-8 and TRBJ2-2, is EAGVTQSPTHLIKTRGQQATLRCSPISGHTSVYWYQQALGLGLQFLLWYDEGEERNRGNFPPRFSGRQFPNYSSELNVNALELEDSALYLCASSPGTSGITGELFFGEGSRLTVL.

J is TRBJ2-7 and V is TRBV19, with TRBD2 matching 13 bases. Germline V gene data show CDR1 as LNHDA and CDR2 as SQIVND (reference sequence). Trimming took 4 bases from V and 0 from J; bases not matched to a gene: 6. The CDR3 has 17 amino acids. The CDR3 sequence: CASSTPRLAGGSYEQYF. The CDR3 coding sequence is TGTGCCAGTAGTACTCCCCGACTAGCGGGAGGCTCCTACGAGCAGTACTTC. The entire variable domain, with the rest obtained from reference TRBV19 and TRBJ2-7, is as follows: DGGITQSPKYLFRKEGQNVTLSCEQNLNHDAMYWYRQDPGQGLRLIYYSQIVNDFQKGDIAEGYSVSREKKESFPLTVTSAQKNPTAFYLCASSTPRLAGGSYEQYFGPGTRLTVT.

V gene TRBV10-1 combines with J gene TRBJ2-3, with D possibly TRBD2 on 6 matching bases. The V gene's germline CDR1 is WNHNN and CDR2 SYGVQD (reference sequence). The CDR3 covers 16 residues. Trimming pared 6 bases from V and 1 base from J, leaving 17 bases between. CDR3 sequence: CASSLPTSSRTDTQYF. In DNA form, the CDR3 reads TGCGCCAGCAGCCTTCCGACTAGTAGTCGCACAGATACGCAGTATTTT.

The chain joins TRBV5-1 to TRBJ2-4; weak D call: TRBD2 (6 bases). The CDR3 length is 14 residues. Germline-derived CDR1 and CDR2 are SGHRS and YFSETQ. The V end lost 0 bases, the J end lost 7 bases, and 11 bases lay between the germline ends. The CDR3 here is CASSLGDSRNIQYF. In nucleotides, the CDR3 is TGCGCCAGCAGCTTGGGGGACTCCAGGAACATTCAGTACTTC.

The chain couples TRBV11-2 to TRBJ2-1; 9 bases agree with TRBD2. The V segment lost 1 base and the J segment 4 bases; nucleotides outside the gene matches: 11. The CDR3 runs 18 residues. Germline V gives CDR1 SGHAT, CDR2 FQNNGV. The CDR3 here is CASSLGPHSGRSYNEQFF. The CDR3 bases are TGTGCCAGCAGCTTAGGGCCCCATAGCGGGAGATCGTACAATGAGCAGTTCTTC.

The CDR3 DNA reads as TGTGCCAGCAGCTTAGTCCCGACAGGGTCCTACGAGCAGTACTTC. Its translation: CASSLVPTGSYEQYF. This chain joins TRBV11-2 and TRBJ2-7; 7 positions match TRBD1. The V gene end was trimmed by 1 base and the J gene end by 1 base; junction bases not matched to a gene: 4. Per germline, CDR1 SGHAT and CDR2 FQNNGV. This CDR3 spans 15 amino acids. Filled out from reference TRBV11-2 and TRBJ2-7, the complete variable domain reads EAGVAQSPRYKIIEKRQSVAFWCNPISGHATLYWYQQILGQGPKLLIQFQNNGVVDDSQLPKDRFSAERLKGVDSTLKIQPAKLEDSAVYLCASSLVPTGSYEQYFGPGTRLTVT.

This clone was seen only a few times. This sequence joins TRBV19 and TRBJ2-7; D is uncertain. Germline values: CDR1 LNHDA, CDR2 SQIVND (reference sequence). This CDR3 contains 14 residues. Between the trimmed V and J ends, which lost 5 bases and 5 bases, there was a span of 16 bases. The CDR3 here is CASSPTPGGHEQYF. CDR3 sequence (DNA): TGTGCCAGTAGTCCAACGCCAGGTGGTCACGAGCAGTACTTC.

The V call is TRBV5-1, the J call TRBJ1-2, with D possibly being TRBD1 (6 bases). Looked up from germline, CDR1 is SGHRS and CDR2 is YFSETQ. This CDR3 spans 13 amino acids. V shed 0 bases and J shed 3 bases, with 6 bases lying between them. The CDR3 loop is CASSLGQDYGYTF. The DNA for the CDR3 is TGCGCCAGCAGCTTGGGACAGGACTATGGCTACACCTTC.

The chain carries TRBV6-5 and TRBJ2-3; a possible D gene is TRBD1 (7 bases). Per germline, CDR1 MNHEY and CDR2 SVGAGI. Trimming took off 0 bases at V and 0 bases at J, with 10 bases between the two ends. The CDR3 runs 16 residues. The CDR3 loop reads CASSYSAGQSTDTQYF. The CDR3, as DNA: TGTGCCAGCAGTTACTCCGCGGGACAGAGCACAGATACGCAGTATTTT.

The chain is built from TRBV6-1 and TRBJ1-1, with D possibly TRBD1 on 5 matching bases. The germline V gene has CDR1 MNHNS and CDR2 SASEGT. The CDR3 sequence is 13 residues long. V was clipped by 7 bases and J by 12 bases, with 21 bases between them. CDR3 in amino acids: CASTQGNRQATFF. CDR3 bases: TGTGCCAGCACCCAAGGAAACAGGCAAGCAACTTTCTTT.

The chain couples TRBV6-1 to TRBJ2-3, with 7 nucleotides matching TRBD2. CDR1 MNHNS and CDR2 SASEGT come from the germline V gene. The CDR3 is 14 amino acids. V shed 4 bases, J shed 4 bases, and the junction held 5 bases outside the gene matches. Written as DNA, the CDR3 is TGTGCCAGCAGTGGTACTAGCGCCTCAGATACGCAGTATTTT. Protein sequence: CASSGTSASDTQYF.